This T cell receptor (beta chain) was captured in a study of control samples from healthy donors and cancer patients. Trimming left V 0 bases short and J 4 bases short, with 15 bases between. Germline V gene lookup returns CDR1 SGHDN and CDR2 FVKESK. The CDR3 contains 16 residues. Assay used: immunoSEQ multiplex PCR; TCRdb lists only in-frame clones, some missing. The data hold some 130,000 clones, with over 75% observed a single time. The receptor was isolated from a man aged 18-30 years in good health. The J gene is TRBJ1-1, the V gene TRBV14, with D possibly being TRBD1 (6 bases). The sequencing input was blood. The CDR3 protein is CASSQDLGQLPTEAFF. DNA of the CDR3: TGTGCCAGCAGCCAAGATCTAGGACAGCTCCCCACTGAAGCTTTCTTT. The complete variable domain, with remaining parts taken from reference TRBV14 and TRBJ1-1, reads EAGVTQFPSHSVIEKGQTVTLRCDPISGHDNLYWYRRVMGKEIKFLLHFVKESKQDESGMPNNRFLAERTGGTYSTLKVQPAELEDSGVYFCASSQDLGQLPTEAFFGQGTRLTVV.